The rows below give T cell receptor beta chains drawn from one sample of a study of chemoradiotherapy in HPV16-positive cancers. Measured with immunoSEQ multiplex PCR; TCRdb has only the in-frame clones, and not every one. The table lists around 8,800 clones, approximately 66% of them singletons. The specimen was tumor tissue, collected from a patient who underwent chemoradiotherapy. These receptors all stem from a human donor with HPV-associated anogenital cancer. Each CDR3 is given with its conserved first and last residue. The order of the fields is D gene, J gene, V gene, clone size, CDR3 DNA, CDR3 protein. A D gene is named only where the DNA matches it firmly. The size field is filled for only some rows; it gives once, few, many or a size class.

>.|TRBJ2-7|TRBV4-1|.
TGCGCCAGCAGCCAAGAATGGGGCCAGCAGTACTTC
CASSQEWGQQYF
>.|TRBJ2-1|TRBV9|.
TGTGCCAGCAGCTACGATGAGGGTCTAAGGAATGAGCAGTTCTTC
CASSYDEGLRNEQFF
>.|TRBJ1-1|TRBV5-6|.
TGTGCCAGCAGCACCGGACAGAGGGAAAAAGCTTTCTTT
CASSTGQREKAFF
>TRBD2|TRBJ2-1|TRBV5-1|.
TGCGCCAGCAGCTTGAAGTCGGCGGGAGTAGACAATGAGCAGTTCTTC
CASSLKSAGVDNEQFF
>.|TRBJ2-7|TRBV5-4|.
TGTGCCAGCAGCCAAGAACGCGGAAACTCCTACGAGCAGTACTTC
CASSQERGNSYEQYF
>TRBD2|TRBJ2-1|TRBV7-2|.
TGTGCCAGCAGTTTGGAGCGGGGGGTTTATCTTGAGCAGTTCTTC
CASSLERGVYLEQFF
>TRBD1|TRBJ2-1|TRBV30|.
TGTGCCTGGAGGCCGGGACAGGGAGGAAGGGAGCAGTTCTTC
CAWRPGQGGREQFF
>.|TRBJ2-7|TRBV10-3|.
TGTGCCATCAGTGTAGGACAAGGGAGGAACGAGCAGTACTTC
CAISVGQGRNEQYF
>.|TRBJ1-2|TRBV10-3|few
TGTGCCACCAGCGACAGTTCGAATGGCTACACCTTC
CATSDSSNGYTF
>TRBD2|TRBJ2-1|TRBV15|.
TGTGCCACCAGCAGAGACCCCTCACAGGGACTAGCGGGGCCTTACAATGAGCAGTTCTTC
CATSRDPSQGLAGPYNEQFF
>TRBD1|TRBJ1-2|TRBV14|.
TGTGCCAGCAGCCAAAAGGGACAGCCTAATGGCTACACCTTC
CASSQKGQPNGYTF
>.|TRBJ1-5|TRBV5-8|.
TGTGCCAGCAGCTTATTGGCAGGGGGCAATCAGCCCCAGCATTTT
CASSLLAGGNQPQHF
>.|TRBJ2-5|TRBV5-1|once
TGCGCCAGCAGCTTGGGAGGGGACCGAGTGGAGACCCAGTACTTC
CASSLGGDRVETQYF
>TRBD1|TRBJ1-2|TRBV6-5|.
TGTGCCAGCAGTTACAGTAAGGGGGCAGGCTACACCTTC
CASSYSKGAGYTF
>TRBD2|TRBJ2-7|TRBV29-1|.
TGCAGCGTTGGGGCTAGCGGGACCTCCCGGGGCTACGAGCAGTACTTC
CSVGASGTSRGYEQYF
>.|TRBJ1-3|TRBV30|.
TGTGCCTGGAGTAGGGAAATTTCTGGAAACACCATATATTTT
CAWSREISGNTIYF
>.|TRBJ2-2|TRBV28|.
TGTGCCAGCAGTTTAAATCCCAGTTACACGGGAGTCACCGGGGAGCTGTTTTTT
CASSLNPSYTGVTGELFF
>TRBD1|TRBJ1-4|TRBV5-4|.
TGTGCCAGCAGCCTTTCCGGGACAGCAGCGGCAACTAATGAAAAACTGTTTTTT
CASSLSGTAAATNEKLFF
>TRBD1|TRBJ2-2|TRBV18|.
TGTGCCAGCTCACCACGGGGACAGGGATACACCGGGGAGCTGTTTTTT
CASSPRGQGYTGELFF
>.|TRBJ2-2|TRBV7-7|.
TGTGCTAGCGCGGACGGCGGAAACACCGGGGAGCTGTTTTTT
CASADGGNTGELFF
>TRBD1|TRBJ2-1|TRBV29-1|.
TGCAGCGTTGAAGGTGATAACCGGGTCGGGACAGCAGGCGGTTACTCCTACAATGAGCAGTTCTTC
CSVEGDNRVGTAGGYSYNEQFF
>.|TRBJ2-2|TRBV18|.
TGTGCCAGCACACCACTAGTTTTGAAAAATGCCGGGGAGCTGTTTTTT
CASTPLVLKNAGELFF
>.|TRBJ1-2|TRBV19|.
TGTGCCACCTCACGTGGGGACGGCTATGGCTACACCTTC
CATSRGDGYGYTF
>.|TRBJ2-2|TRBV10-1|.
TGCGCCAGCAGTGAGAGGTCGGGCGGGGAGCTGTTTTTT
CASSERSGGELFF
>.|TRBJ2-2|TRBV11-2|.
TGTGCCAGCAGGCCGCATTGGGCAGGTCAGAACACCGGGGAGCTGTTTTTT
CASRPHWAGQNTGELFF
>.|TRBJ1-6|TRBV4-1|.
TGCGCCAGCAGCCTAGATCAGGCCGATAGCAGCTCCTATAATTCACCCCTCCACTTT
CASSLDQADSSSYNSPLHF
>TRBD2|TRBJ2-1|TRBV4-1|medium-sized
TGCGCCAGCAGCCAAGAAGAAACTAGCGGGGGGGTCCCTCGTTCCTACAATGAGCAGTTCTTC
CASSQEETSGGVPRSYNEQFF
>.|TRBJ2-7|TRBV7-9|.
TGTGCCAGCAGCCTCGGAGTTACCTACGAGCAGTACTTC
CASSLGVTYEQYF
>.|TRBJ1-6|TRBV19|.
TGTGCCAGTAGTATAGCGGAAATCAATTCACCCCTCCACTTT
CASSIAEINSPLHF
>.|TRBJ1-2|TRBV10-3|.
TGTGCCATCAGTGCTGCTGGGGGGACGGAGACTTATGGCTACACCTTC
CAISAAGGTETYGYTF
>.|TRBJ1-1|TRBV2|.
TGTGCCAGCAGTGTGGGGCAGACGAACACTGAAGCTTTCTTT
CASSVGQTNTEAFF
>.|TRBJ1-6|TRBV11-1|.
TGTGCCAGCAGCTCAGATCCCAGGACCGATAGCTCCTATAATTCACCCCTCCACTTT
CASSSDPRTDSSYNSPLHF
>.|TRBJ2-7|TRBV6-1|.
TGTGCCAGCAGTGAGGGGTGGGACCCGTTTGGCCACGAGCAGTACTTC
CASSEGWDPFGHEQYF
>TRBD2|TRBJ2-7|TRBV11-3|.
TGTGCCAGCAGCTTAGATGGGGGGGACGAGCAGTACTTC
CASSLDGGDEQYF
>.|TRBJ2-1|TRBV30|.
TGTGCCTGGAGTGTAGCCCTTATCGGGCAGTTCTTC
CAWSVALIGQFF
>.|TRBJ1-2|TRBV25-1|.
TGTGCCAGCAGTGATCCACAGGGAGGAGACTATGGCTACACCTTC
CASSDPQGGDYGYTF
>.|TRBJ1-1|TRBV5-5|.
TGTGCCAGCAGCCCTTCTGGCCAGGGCGTTGAAGCTTTCTTT
CASSPSGQGVEAFF
>TRBD1|TRBJ2-7|TRBV5-8|few
TGTGCCAGCAGCTCGACAGGGCTCACTCAACGCGGGGAGCAGTACTTC
CASSSTGLTQRGEQYF
>TRBD1|TRBJ2-7|TRBV5-1|.
TGCGCCAGCAGCCTAGGGACAGGGCCTCTGATCGAGCAGTACTTC
CASSLGTGPLIEQYF
>.|TRBJ2-2|TRBV10-3|few
TGTGCCGCATCCCCCAGCATGAACACCGGGGAGCTGTTTTTT
CAASPSMNTGELFF
>TRBD1|TRBJ1-6|TRBV19|.
TGTGCCAGTAGTAAGGACAGGGAGGGAAGGTCACCCCTCCACTTT
CASSKDREGRSPLHF
>.|TRBJ2-7|TRBV7-9|.
TGTGCCAGCAGCTTAGGGGGGGGGACAGGAGGATACGAGCAGTACTTC
CASSLGGGTGGYEQYF
>.|TRBJ1-6|TRBV2|.
TGTGCCAGGCGCAGGGGATCCGCACCCCTCCACTTT
CARRRGSAPLHF
>.|TRBJ1-5|TRBV6-6|few
TGTGCCAGCAACCCGGACAGTAAGAATCAGCCCCAGCATTTT
CASNPDSKNQPQHF